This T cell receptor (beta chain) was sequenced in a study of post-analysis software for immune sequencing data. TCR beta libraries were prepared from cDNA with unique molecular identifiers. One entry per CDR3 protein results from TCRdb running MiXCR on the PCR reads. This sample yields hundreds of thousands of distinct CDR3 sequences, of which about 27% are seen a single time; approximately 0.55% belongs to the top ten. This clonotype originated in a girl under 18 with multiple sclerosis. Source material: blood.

The CDR3 region has the DNA TGTGCCAGCAGTTACTCTGGGACAGTCTACGAGCAGTACTTC. This codes for CASSYSGTVYEQYF. V is TRBV6-2 or TRBV6-3 and J is TRBJ2-7, with 7 positions matching TRBD1. Germline V gives CDR1 MNHEY, CDR2 SVGEGT. The CDR3 is 14 residues long. Losses at the gene ends were 0 bases for V and 3 bases for J; bases not matched to a gene: 2.